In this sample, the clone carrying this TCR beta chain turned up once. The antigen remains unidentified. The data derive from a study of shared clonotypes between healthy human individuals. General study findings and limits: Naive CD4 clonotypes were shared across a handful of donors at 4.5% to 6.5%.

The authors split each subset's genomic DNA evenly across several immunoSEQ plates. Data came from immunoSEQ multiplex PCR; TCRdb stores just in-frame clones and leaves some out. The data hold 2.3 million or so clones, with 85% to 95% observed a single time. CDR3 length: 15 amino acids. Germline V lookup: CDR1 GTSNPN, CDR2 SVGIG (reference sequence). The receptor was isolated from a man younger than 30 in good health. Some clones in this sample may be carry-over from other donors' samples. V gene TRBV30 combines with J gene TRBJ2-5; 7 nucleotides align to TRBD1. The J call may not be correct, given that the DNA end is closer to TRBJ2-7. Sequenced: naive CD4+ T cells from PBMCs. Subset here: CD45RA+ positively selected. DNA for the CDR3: TGTGCCTGGAGTGTACCGGGACAGTTAACCTACGAGCAGTACTTC. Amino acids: CAWSVPGQLTYEQYF.